This TCR beta chain comes out of a study of T cell repertoires in cytomegalovirus infection. Whole-study context: An indication of both CMV infection and matching HLA type came from public TCR beta signatures. General study points: Individuals carrying CMV plus the relevant HLA were identified by cumulative frequency of public TCR beta families. CMV-specific HLA-C-restricted TCR beta clonotypes dominated the ex vivo response.

TCRdb called the reads again in MiXCR, with one record for every CDR3 protein. The sample holds about 680,000 distinct CDR3 sequences, 20% to 25% seen once. V trimming: 6 bases; J trimming: 1 base; junction bases outside the gene matches: 4. Germline CDR1 is SGHTA and CDR2 is FQGNSA. CDR3 length: 15 amino acids. This clonotype was counted at least ten times. Its cognate antigen is unknown. The source is a human donor in good health (CMV status not recorded). Some clones in this sample may be carry-over from other donors' samples. The material sequenced was CD8+ T cells from PBMCs. The chain uses TRBV7-2 and TRBJ2-1; 9 bases line up with TRBD2. The CDR3 here is CASSPTSGSYNEQFF. For the CDR3, the DNA is TGTGCCAGCAGTCCCACTAGCGGGTCCTACAATGAGCAGTTCTTC.